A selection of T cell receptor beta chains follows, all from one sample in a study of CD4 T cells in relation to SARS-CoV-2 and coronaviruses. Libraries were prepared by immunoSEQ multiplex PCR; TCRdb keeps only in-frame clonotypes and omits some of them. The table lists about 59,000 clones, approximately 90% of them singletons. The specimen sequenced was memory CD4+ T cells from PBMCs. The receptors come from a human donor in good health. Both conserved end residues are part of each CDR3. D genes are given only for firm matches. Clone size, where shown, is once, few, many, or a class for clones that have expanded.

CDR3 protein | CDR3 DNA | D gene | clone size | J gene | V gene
CASSELSVSLEKLFF | TGTGCCAGCAGTGAACTGAGTGTTTCTCTTGAAAAACTGTTTTTT | . | . | TRBJ1-4 | TRBV2
CASSLTVPNQPQHF | TGTGCCAGCAGCCTGACAGTTCCCAATCAGCCCCAGCATTTT | . | . | TRBJ1-5 | TRBV7-2
CASRGSLGSTGELFF | TGCGCCAGCAGGGGGTCCTTAGGTTCCACCGGGGAGCTGTTTTTT | . | . | TRBJ2-2 | TRBV5-1
CASSFVDPSGSNEQFF | TGTGCCAGCAGCTTTGTGGATCCTAGCGGGAGCAATGAGCAGTTCTTC | TRBD2 | . | TRBJ2-1 | TRBV5-5
CASSPSNGDTQYF | TGTGCCAGCTCACCGAGTAATGGAGATACGCAGTATTTT | . | . | TRBJ2-3 | TRBV18
CASSQVGGLTEAFF | TGTGCCAGCAGCCAAGTGGGCGGGTTGACTGAAGCTTTCTTT | . | few | TRBJ1-1 | TRBV3-1/TRBV3-2
CATSREGTSAQPQHF | TGTGCCACCAGCAGAGAAGGGACAAGCGCTCAGCCCCAGCATTTT | . | . | TRBJ1-5 | TRBV15
CASQRAGSKNIQYF | TGTGCCAGCCAAAGGGCCGGTTCCAAAAACATTCAGTACTTC | . | . | TRBJ2-4 | TRBV6-5
CASSLAPYEQYF | TGTGCCAGCAGTTTAGCGCCTTACGAGCAGTACTTC | . | . | TRBJ2-7 | TRBV12-3/TRBV12-4
CASSYEGVRGYTF | TGTGCCAGCAGTTACGAGGGAGTTCGTGGCTACACCTTC | . | . | TRBJ1-2 | TRBV6-2/TRBV6-3
CASRKPARAQEQYF | TGTGCCAGCCGAAAGCCGGCGCGGGCTCAGGAGCAGTACTTC | . | . | TRBJ2-7 | TRBV27
CASSDVGGRQYF | TGTGCCAGCAGTGATGTTGGCGGTCGGCAGTACTTC | . | . | TRBJ2-7 | TRBV2
CASSFDPGNTIYF | TGTGCCAGCAGCTTCGACCCTGGAAACACCATATATTTT | . | . | TRBJ1-3 | TRBV11-2
CASRGKGAGDTQYF | TGTGCCAGCAGGGGAAAGGGGGCGGGAGATACGCAGTATTTT | TRBD1 | . | TRBJ2-3 | TRBV6-5
CASSPVDRGPKPQHF | TGCGCCAGCAGCCCCGTGGACAGGGGGCCTAAGCCCCAGCATTTT | TRBD1 | . | TRBJ1-5 | TRBV5-1
CASGVQNYGYTF | TGTGCCAGCGGGGTGCAAAACTATGGCTACACCTTC | . | once | TRBJ1-2 | TRBV28
CASSPTGTRNTIYF | TGTGCCAGCTCTCCGACAGGGACTCGAAACACCATATATTTT | TRBD1 | . | TRBJ1-3 | TRBV18
CAWSIRERDTQYF | TGTGCCTGGAGTATTAGAGAACGGGATACGCAGTATTTT | . | . | TRBJ2-3 | TRBV30
CASSGKDTGELFF | TGTGCCAGCTCAGGAAAAGACACCGGGGAGCTGTTTTTT | . | . | TRBJ2-2 | TRBV18
CASSIRGPHNEQFF | TGTGCCAGCAGCATCCGGGGCCCCCACAATGAGCAGTTCTTC | . | . | TRBJ2-1 | TRBV5-6
CASRPIAGALYEQYF | TGTGCCAGCAGGCCGATAGCGGGAGCGCTATACGAGCAGTACTTC | TRBD2 | . | TRBJ2-7 | TRBV11-2
CASSSWTLQETQYF | TGTGCCAGCAGCTCTTGGACTTTGCAAGAGACCCAGTACTTC | . | . | TRBJ2-5 | TRBV7-9
CASSRGTSGSPSTDTQYF | TGTGCCAGCAGTCGCGGGACTAGCGGGAGCCCCAGCACAGATACGCAGTATTTT | TRBD2 | . | TRBJ2-3 | TRBV5-4
CASSSGTSGRDNEQYF | TGTGCCAGCAGCTCCGGGACTAGCGGGAGAGACAACGAGCAGTACTTC | TRBD2 | . | TRBJ2-7 | TRBV7-6
CASSPTGPQNTDTQYF | TGTGCCAGCTCACCAACAGGGCCACAGAACACAGATACGCAGTATTTT | . | . | TRBJ2-3 | TRBV18
CASSLSSRPNTEAFF | TGTGCCAGCAGTTTATCAAGTAGGCCAAACACTGAAGCTTTCTTT | . | . | TRBJ1-1 | TRBV27
CASSLEGGYTGELFF | TGCGCCAGCAGCTTGGAGGGGGGTTACACCGGGGAGCTGTTTTTT | . | few | TRBJ2-2 | TRBV5-1
CASRIETGTSGNTIYF | TGTGCCAGCAGGATCGAAACAGGGACCTCTGGAAACACCATATATTTT | . | . | TRBJ1-3 | TRBV6-7
CASRSGSYNEQFF | TGTGCCAGCAGGTCCGGGTCCTACAATGAGCAGTTCTTC | . | . | TRBJ2-1 | TRBV12-3/TRBV12-4
CASRRTRGDTQYF | TGTGCCAGCAGACGCACCCGTGGGGATACGCAGTATTTT | . | once | TRBJ2-3 | TRBV12-3/TRBV12-4
CASLGGGGYGYTF | TGTGCCAGCCTCGGTGGGGGTGGCTATGGCTACACCTTC | . | . | TRBJ1-2 | TRBV28
CASSDLGTSSYEQYF | TGCGCCAGCAGTGATTTGGGGACTAGTTCCTACGAGCAGTACTTC | TRBD2 | . | TRBJ2-7 | TRBV10-2
CASSTRDGRYNSPLHF | TGTGCCAGCAGCACACGCGACGGACGATATAATTCACCCCTCCACTTT | . | . | TRBJ1-6 | TRBV5-6
CASSFDRNNQPQHF | TGTGCCAGCTCCTTTGACAGGAACAATCAGCCCCAGCATTTT | . | . | TRBJ1-5 | TRBV27
CASSVSGLNTGELFF | TGTGCCAGCAGCGTAAGTGGATTGAACACCGGGGAGCTGTTTTTT | . | . | TRBJ2-2 | TRBV9
CASSFMEGRTGELFF | TGTGCCAGCAGCTTCATGGAGGGGCGAACCGGGGAGCTGTTTTTT | . | once | TRBJ2-2 | TRBV7-9
CSASDPPDSPLHF | TGCAGTGCTAGTGACCCTCCCGATTCACCCCTCCACTTT | . | . | TRBJ1-6 | TRBV20-1
CASSPQGRAGVLNEQFF | TGTGCCAGCAGCCCCCAAGGGCGGGCAGGGGTTTTGAATGAGCAGTTCTTC | . | few | TRBJ2-1 | TRBV7-2
CASSPSQGEGEKLFF | TGCGCCAGCAGCCCGTCCCAGGGGGAGGGCGAAAAACTGTTTTTT | TRBD1 | . | TRBJ1-4 | TRBV5-1
CASSRDSGSSAKNIQYF | TGTGCCAGCAGCCGGGATAGCGGGTCGTCAGCCAAAAACATTCAGTACTTC | TRBD2 | few | TRBJ2-4 | TRBV4-2
CASSQDEGGVGPGNEQFF | TGTGCCAGCAGCCAAGACGAGGGGGGAGTCGGTCCGGGCAATGAGCAGTTCTTC | . | once | TRBJ2-1 | TRBV3-1/TRBV3-2
CASSLAPIGGRPDEEQFF | TGCGCCAGCAGCTTGGCGCCTATTGGCGGGAGGCCCGATGAAGAGCAGTTCTTC | TRBD2 | . | TRBJ2-1 | TRBV5-1
CASSLSGFDQPQHF | TGTGCCAGCAGCTTATCAGGGTTCGATCAGCCCCAGCATTTT | . | once | TRBJ1-5 | TRBV7-9
CAWKRAGSNQPQHF | TGTGCCTGGAAAAGGGCGGGTAGCAATCAGCCCCAGCATTTT | . | . | TRBJ1-5 | TRBV30
CASSYNPSGRAYEQYF | TGTGCCAGCAGTTATAACCCTAGCGGGAGGGCTTACGAGCAGTACTTC | TRBD2 | once | TRBJ2-7 | TRBV6-6
CASTTRGAGRALHF | TGTGCCAGCACAACACGGGGGGCCGGTCGGGCCCTCCACTTT | . | . | TRBJ1-6 | TRBV28
CASSQGPESSYEQYF | TGCGCCAGCAGCCAGGGACCCGAGAGCTCCTACGAGCAGTACTTC | . | . | TRBJ2-7 | TRBV4-1
CASSESVGLQETQYF | TGCGCCAGCAGTGAGTCGGTGGGGCTTCAAGAGACCCAGTACTTC | . | . | TRBJ2-5 | TRBV10-1
CASSQQGATNEKLFF | TGTGCCAGCTCACAACAGGGGGCAACTAATGAAAAACTGTTTTTT | TRBD1 | . | TRBJ1-4 | TRBV18
CASTRLTSGTQYF | TGTGCCAGCACGCGACTTACTAGCGGTACGCAGTATTTT | TRBD2 | few | TRBJ2-3 | TRBV6-1
CASSQEWETQYF | TGTGCCAGCAGCCAAGAATGGGAGACCCAGTACTTC | . | . | TRBJ2-5 | TRBV4-2
CASTLGRVLGDRDYGYTF | TGTGCCAGCACCCTCGGTCGGGTCCTAGGGGACAGGGACTATGGCTACACCTTC | TRBD1 | . | TRBJ1-2 | TRBV11-2
CASSPALGQGNTIYF | TGTGCCAGCTCACCAGCCCTGGGACAGGGAAACACCATATATTTT | TRBD1 | . | TRBJ1-3 | TRBV18
CASTTGGHVGETQYF | TGCGCCAGCACCACGGGAGGACACGTAGGAGAGACCCAGTACTTC | TRBD2 | . | TRBJ2-5 | TRBV5-1